The clone carrying this T cell receptor (beta chain) has only a few counts. The antigen remains unidentified. The data were obtained in a study of shared clonotypes between healthy human individuals. Study-level findings and limits: Donors were few, which limited the genetic and exposure-history diversity represented.

A deep-level run was used for the assay. The assay was immunoSEQ multiplex PCR, and TCRdb's table has in-frame clones only and misses some. This sample has roughly 1 million clones; around 78% occur once, and the top ten carry 0.4% to 0.55%. CDR1 is SGHRS and CDR2 is YFSETQ in the germline V gene. The V and J ends lost 0 bases and 4 bases respectively, with 16 bases between them. The CDR3 is made up of 16 amino acids. The clonotype comes from a man aged 18 to 35 in good health. Some clones in this sample may be carry-over from other donors' samples. The chain employs TRBV5-1 and TRBJ2-5, with a tentative D call TRBD1 (6 bases). The sample was memory CD4+ T cells from PBMCs. Described subset: CD45RA-negative fraction. CDR3 sequence: CASSLAGRGNLETQYF. DNA for the CDR3: TGCGCCAGCAGCTTGGCCGGCAGGGGTAATTTAGAGACCCAGTACTTC.